The 32 T cell receptor beta chains reported below all come from one sample, sequenced in a study of resident and recirculating memory T cells in vitiligo. Here immunoSEQ multiplex PCR was the method, and the copy in TCRdb shows in-frame clones only, minus some. The top ten hold over 4.5% of the sample, which has roughly 76,000 clones, roughly 90% seen once. The sequenced sample was blood. These receptors were collected from a male donor with vitiligo.

This clone was found once. The chain couples TRBV5-1 to TRBJ2-7; TRBD2 agrees at 8 bases. Germline V gene lookup returns CDR1 SGHRS and CDR2 YFSETQ. The CDR3 is made up of 15 amino acids. V was pared by 2 bases and J by 0 bases, with 4 bases of the junction left unmatched. The CDR3 coding sequence is TGCGCCAGCAGCTTTCGGGAGGGGAGCTCCTACGAGCAGTACTTC. This sequence encodes CASSFREGSSYEQYF.

The DNA for the CDR3 is TGTGCCACCAGCAGAGATCAGGGCGGGACAGGGTGGGGATATGGCTACACCTTC. The encoded protein is CATSRDQGGTGWGYGYTF. The chain has TRBV15 and TRBJ1-2; the match to TRBD1 covers 9 bases. The CDR3 spans 18 residues. V lost 0 bases and J lost 5; bases outside the gene matches: 13. Germline assignment: CDR1 LNHNV and CDR2 YYDKDF (reference sequence). Full variable domain (remainder filled in from reference TRBV15 and TRBJ1-2): DAMVIQNPRYQVTQFGKPVTLSCSQTLNHNVMYWYQQKSSQAPKLLFHYYDKDFNNEADTPDNFQSRRPNTSFCFLDIRSPGLGDTAMYLCATSRDQGGTGWGYGYTFGSGTRLTVV.

This clone was observed a few times. The chain joins TRBV6-1 to TRBJ1-5, with unresolved D. Per the germline V gene, CDR1 is MNHNS and CDR2 is SASEGT. The CDR3 sequence is 13 residues long. V was clipped by 7 bases and J by 6 bases, with 13 bases between them. The CDR3 nucleotides are TGTGCCAGCAACGTCAGGAGCGGTCAGCCCCAGCATTTT. It codes for CASNVRSGQPQHF.

A single count supports this clone. The gene calls are TRBV7-9 and TRBJ2-6; D unresolved. CDR3 length: 15 amino acids. Trimming removed 3 bases at V and 1 base at J, with 7 bases between. Germline V lookup: CDR1 SEHNR, CDR2 FQNEAQ (reference sequence). CDR3 amino acids: CASSFWASGANVLTF. CDR3 DNA sequence: TGTGCCAGCAGCTTTTGGGCTTCTGGGGCCAACGTCCTGACTTTC.

The rearrangement joins TRBV7-3 to TRBJ1-2; no clear D. V lost 5 bases and J 7 bases, leaving 17 bases between the germline ends. The CDR3 has 14 residues. Germline V gives CDR1 SGHTA, CDR2 FQGTGA. The CDR3: CASSPNSKVGGYTF. For the CDR3, the DNA is TGTGCCAGCAGCCCTAATAGCAAGGTTGGTGGCTACACCTTC.

This chain connects TRBV4-3 to TRBJ1-2; 8 bases align to TRBD1. Germline values: CDR1 LGHNA, CDR2 YSLEER. CDR3 length: 19 amino acids. The V gene end was trimmed by 0 bases and the J gene end by 0 bases; junction bases not matched to a gene: 12. The CDR3, as DNA: TGCGCCAGCAGCCAAGAAGAGTCGACAGGGGTTGGTGCTAACTATGGCTACACCTTC. Residues: CASSQEESTGVGANYGYTF.

This clone was found a few times. V is TRBV7-3 and J is TRBJ2-2, with D possibly TRBD2 on 7 matching bases. The CDR3 extends over 15 amino acids. V lost 0 bases and J lost 11, with 16 bases in between. Per the germline V gene, CDR1 is SGHTA and CDR2 is FQGTGA. CDR3 sequence: CASSLTAGAGQELFF. The CDR3, as DNA: TGTGCCAGCAGCTTAACCGCGGGGGCGGGCCAAGAGCTGTTTTTT.

The J gene is TRBJ1-2, the V gene TRBV15; D is possibly TRBD1 (5 bases). Germline-derived CDR1 and CDR2 are LNHNV and YYDKDF (reference sequence). V shed 2 bases and J shed 7 bases, with 20 bases lying between them. CDR3 size: 16 residues. The CDR3, as DNA: TGTGCCACCAGCAGATCCCCGGGACGGGGGTTGGCTGGCTACACCTTC. Translating gives CATSRSPGRGLAGYTF.

This clone is a singleton in its sample. The J gene is TRBJ2-1, the V gene TRBV7-2; TRBD1 is a possible D gene (6 bases). The germline gives CDR1 SGHTA, CDR2 FQGNSA. The CDR3 has 16 residues. V lost 3 bases and J 3 bases, leaving 15 bases between the germline ends. This CDR3 reads CASSFGTTGIYNEQFF. The DNA for the CDR3 is TGTGCCAGCAGCTTCGGGACAACCGGAATCTACAATGAGCAGTTCTTC.

The V call is TRBV28, the J call TRBJ1-6; D is undetermined. CDR3 length: 14 amino acids. CDR1 is MDHEN, CDR2 SYDVKM, per germline. Trimming cost V 2 bases and J 10 bases, with 12 bases left between them. CDR3 nucleotides: TGTGCCAGCAGTTTAGGCGGGTTGCAATCACCCCTCCACTTT. This codes for CASSLGGLQSPLHF. The full variable domain, with the rest looked up from reference TRBV28 and TRBJ1-6, is DVKVTQSSRYLVKRTGEKVFLECVQDMDHENMFWYRQDPGLGLRLIYFSYDVKMKEKGDIPEGYSVSREKKERFSLILESASTNQTSMYLCASSLGGLQSPLHFGNGTRLTVT.

V gene TRBV30 combines with J gene TRBJ2-3; TRBD2 matches 13 bases. This CDR3 region has 18 residues. The V and J ends lost 0 bases and 2 bases, in that order; junction bases with no gene match: 8. Germline V gene data show CDR1 as GTSNPN and CDR2 as SVGIG (reference sequence). The CDR3 region is CAWSVSRTSGGVTDTQYF. For the CDR3, the DNA is TGTGCCTGGAGTGTATCTCGGACTAGCGGGGGTGTCACAGATACGCAGTATTTT.

The V and J genes are TRBV11-3 and TRBJ2-7; TRBD2 agrees at 7 bases. V was clipped by 1 base and J by 6 bases; unmatched bases: 6. The length of the CDR3 is 14 residues. Germline V lookup: CDR1 SGHNT, CDR2 YENEEA. Here the CDR3 reads CASSLGGLTAEQYF. CDR3 sequence (DNA): TGTGCCAGCAGCTTAGGGGGACTAACGGCCGAGCAGTACTTC.

The gene calls are TRBV7-2 and TRBJ1-3; TRBD1 matches 9 bases. CDR1 SGHTA and CDR2 FQGNSA come from the germline V gene. J was trimmed by 4 bases and V by 4 bases; bases with no gene match: 11. This CDR3 spans 17 amino acids. In DNA, the CDR3 is TGTGCCAGCAGCTCTACACCGGGACAGGGAACCGGAAACACCATATATTTT. Its protein product is CASSSTPGQGTGNTIYF.

V and J are TRBV9 and TRBJ2-3; possible D gene TRBD2, 5 bases. This CDR3 is 15 amino acids long. Germline V gene sequence: CDR1 SGDLS, CDR2 YYNGEE. Trimming took off 0 bases at V and 1 base at J, with 9 bases between the two ends. CDR3 sequence: CASSVGGWGTDTQYF. The CDR3, as DNA: TGTGCCAGCAGCGTAGGAGGGTGGGGCACAGATACGCAGTATTTT.

CDR3 region: CASSLEVGQGGNSPLHF. CDR3 nucleotides: TGTGCCAGCAGCTTAGAAGTAGGACAGGGTGGTAATTCACCCCTCCACTTT. V usage is TRBV7-2 and J usage is TRBJ1-6, with 8 bases lining up with TRBD1. J was trimmed by 6 bases and V by 1 base; bases with no gene match: 8. Germline CDR1 SGHTA, CDR2 FQGNSA. The CDR3 has 17 amino acids.

This clone was observed once. V and J are TRBV7-2 and TRBJ1-4; 7 bases map to TRBD1. The CDR3 has 15 residues. With V trimmed by 6 bases and J by 0 bases, 4 bases remained unmatched. Germline V lookup: CDR1 SGHTA, CDR2 FQGNSA. CDR3 loop: CASRRTGSTNEKLFF. Here the CDR3 DNA reads TGTGCCAGCAGGAGGACAGGTTCAACTAATGAAAAACTGTTTTTT.

The CDR3 DNA reads TGTGCCAGCAGACCCAGCGGGGGGGCAACAGATACGCAGTATTTT. Residues: CASRPSGGATDTQYF. The chain combines TRBV25-1 with TRBJ2-3; 10 nucleotides match TRBD2. Germline CDR1 is MGHDK and CDR2 is SYGVNS. V shed 6 bases and J 3 bases; nucleotides not matched to a gene: 6. CDR3 size: 15 residues.

Only a few counts were recorded for this clone. V is TRBV6-1 and J is TRBJ2-3; TRBD2 matches at 8 bases. CDR1 is MNHNS and CDR2 is SASEGT in the germline V gene. The CDR3 is 15 amino acids. After removal of 2 bases from V and 3 bases from J, the junction contained 4 bases not matched to a gene. The CDR3 sequence is CASSESGGGTDTQYF. The CDR3 nucleotides are TGTGCCAGCAGTGAAAGCGGGGGAGGGACAGATACGCAGTATTTT.

V usage is TRBV7-9 and J usage is TRBJ1-4; D uncertain. The germline CDR1 and CDR2 sequences are SEHNR and FQNEAQ (reference sequence). Deletions cut 3 bases from V and 8 bases from J, with 10 bases between. This CDR3 spans 13 amino acids. CDR3 in DNA: TGTGCCAGCAGCTTCAGAGAGGTCGAAAAACTGTTTTTT. Its translation: CASSFREVEKLFF. The full variable domain, completed using reference TRBV7-9 and TRBJ1-4, is DTGVSQNPRHKITKRGQNVTFRCDPISEHNRLYWYRQTLGQGPEFLTYFQNEAQLEKSRLLSDRFSAERPKGSFSTLEIQRTEQGDSAMYLCASSFREVEKLFFGSGTQLSVL.

The chain recombines TRBV7-2 with TRBJ2-7, with 11 nucleotides matching TRBD1. V trimming: 6 bases; J trimming: 4 bases; junction bases outside the gene matches: 5. This CDR3 has 14 residues. The V gene's germline CDR1 is SGHTA and CDR2 FQGNSA. The CDR3 loop reads CASSRDRGSYEQYF. In DNA, the CDR3 is TGTGCCAGCAGTCGGGACAGGGGGTCTTACGAGCAGTACTTC.

This chain connects TRBV7-3 to TRBJ1-1; no firm D call. This CDR3 is 13 amino acids long. The germline CDR1 and CDR2 sequences are SGHTA and FQGTGA. V was trimmed by 5 bases and J by 3 bases, leaving 10 bases between them. This CDR3 is CASSLGGDTEAFF. CDR3 in DNA: TGTGCCAGCAGCCTAGGCGGGGACACTGAAGCTTTCTTT.

The chain couples TRBV19 to TRBJ2-2; D unresolved. V was clipped by 4 bases and J by 7 bases, with 7 bases between them. The CDR3 has 12 residues. CDR1 is LNHDA and CDR2 is SQIVND in the germline V gene (reference sequence). Here the CDR3 DNA reads TGTGCCAGTAGTAGACTCGGCGGGGAGCTGTTTTTT. This encodes CASSRLGGELFF. Full variable domain (remainder filled in from reference TRBV19 and TRBJ2-2): DGGITQSPKYLFRKEGQNVTLSCEQNLNHDAMYWYRQDPGQGLRLIYYSQIVNDFQKGDIAEGYSVSREKKESFPLTVTSAQKNPTAFYLCASSRLGGELFFGEGSRLTVL.

The genes are TRBV29-1 and TRBJ2-7; D perhaps matches TRBD1 (6 bases). The CDR3 loop spans 11 amino acids. Germline values: CDR1 SQVTM, CDR2 ANQGSEA. V gave up 3 bases and J gave up 7 bases, with 10 bases separating them. Written as DNA, the CDR3 is TGCAGCGTTGACTCAGACAGGGAGCAGTACTTC. It is translated as CSVDSDREQYF.

The chain recombines TRBV19 with TRBJ2-7; TRBD1 aligns across 7 bases. V trimming: 4 bases; J trimming: 2 bases; junction bases outside the gene matches: 14. The CDR3 extends over 17 amino acids. CDR1 is LNHDA, CDR2 SQIVND, per germline (reference sequence). CDR3 amino acids: CASSTLSDRSKAYEQYF. The CDR3 coding sequence is TGTGCCAGTAGTACCCTATCGGACAGGTCGAAAGCCTACGAGCAGTACTTC. The variable domain in full, with the rest retrieved from reference TRBV19 and TRBJ2-7, is DGGITQSPKYLFRKEGQNVTLSCEQNLNHDAMYWYRQDPGQGLRLIYYSQIVNDFQKGDIAEGYSVSREKKESFPLTVTSAQKNPTAFYLCASSTLSDRSKAYEQYFGPGTRLTVT.

Written as DNA, the CDR3 is TGTGCCAGTAGTATGGTAGGCGGGGGAGGCGACGAGCAGTACTTC. Protein: CASSMVGGGGDEQYF. The chain joins TRBV19 to TRBJ2-7; 7 bases are shared with TRBD2. Germline lookup yields CDR1 LNHDA and CDR2 SQIVND (reference sequence). V lost 3 bases to trimming and J lost 5 bases; unmatched junction nucleotides: 10. The CDR3 is 15 residues long. Combining the CDR3 with reference TRBV19 and TRBJ2-7 gives the whole variable domain DGGITQSPKYLFRKEGQNVTLSCEQNLNHDAMYWYRQDPGQGLRLIYYSQIVNDFQKGDIAEGYSVSREKKESFPLTVTSAQKNPTAFYLCASSMVGGGGDEQYFGPGTRLTVT.

The chain is built from TRBV4-3 and TRBJ2-7, with a weak D call TRBD2 (5 bases). The V gene lost 0 bases and the J gene lost 6 bases, with 18 bases spanning the gap. Germline V lookup: CDR1 LGHNA, CDR2 YSLEER. The CDR3 sequence is 16 residues long. The CDR3 reads CASSQDTWLAITEQYF. In DNA, the CDR3 is TGCGCCAGCAGCCAAGATACTTGGCTAGCCATCACCGAGCAGTACTTC.

The chain is built from TRBV11-3 and TRBJ2-2; tentatively, D is TRBD1 (6 bases). The CDR3 has 15 residues. Trimming removed 3 bases at V and 5 bases at J, with 13 bases between. Looked up from germline, CDR1 is SGHNT and CDR2 is YENEEA. In DNA, the CDR3 is TGTGCCAGCAGCTTGACAGGCGGCCCAACCGGGGAGCTGTTTTTT. Amino acid sequence: CASSLTGGPTGELFF.

The chain's CDR3 is CASSLSGPGVNGYTF. CDR3 DNA: TGCGCCAGCAGCCTAAGCGGCCCAGGGGTCAATGGCTACACCTTC. This rearrangement joins TRBV4-3 to TRBJ1-2; D perhaps matches TRBD1 (6 bases). The germline gives CDR1 LGHNA, CDR2 YSLEER. The CDR3 totals 15 residues. V lost 4 bases and J 6 bases, leaving 18 bases between the germline ends.

The gene calls are TRBV18 and TRBJ2-7; no clear D. CDR3 length equals 14 residues. CDR1 is KGHSH and CDR2 is LQKENI in the germline V gene. With 5 bases removed from V and 5 bases from J, the gap between germline ends came to 16 bases. The CDR3 loop is CASSSVEDNHEQYF. CDR3 nucleotide sequence: TGTGCCAGCTCATCAGTCGAAGACAACCACGAGCAGTACTTC.

The rearrangement uses TRBV9 and TRBJ2-2, with 7 bases that match TRBD2. Germline V gene sequence: CDR1 SGDLS, CDR2 YYNGEE. The CDR3 runs to 14 residues. Losses at the gene ends were 6 bases for V and 4 bases for J; bases not matched to a gene: 6. CDR3 in DNA: TGTGCCAGCAAGAGAGCGGGGACCACCGGGGAGCTGTTTTTT. This translates into CASKRAGTTGELFF.

V is TRBV20-1 and J is TRBJ1-1; D call uncertain. Germline lookup yields CDR1 DFQATT and CDR2 SNEGSKA (reference sequence). The CDR3 runs to 11 residues. The V end lost 6 bases, the J end lost 2 bases, and 7 bases lay between the germline ends. In DNA, the CDR3 is TGCAGTGCGCGGAGTAACACTGAAGCTTTCTTT. Protein: CSARSNTEAFF.

This chain joins TRBV12-5 and TRBJ2-3, with D tentatively TRBD2 (6 bases). The CDR3 is 14 amino acids. Germline V gives CDR1 LGHNT, CDR2 FRNRAP. The germline V and J ends were trimmed by 6 bases and 4 bases, with 14 bases remaining between them. This chain's CDR3 is CASGLRDSPDTQYF. The CDR3 nucleotides are TGTGCTAGTGGGCTGCGGGACTCTCCAGATACGCAGTATTTT. Filled out from reference TRBV12-5 and TRBJ2-3, the complete variable domain reads DARVTQTPRHKVTEMGQEVTMRCQPILGHNTVFWYRQTMMQGLELLAYFRNRAPLDDSGMPKDRFSAEMPDATLATLKIQPSEPRDSAVYFCASGLRDSPDTQYFGPGTRLTVL.